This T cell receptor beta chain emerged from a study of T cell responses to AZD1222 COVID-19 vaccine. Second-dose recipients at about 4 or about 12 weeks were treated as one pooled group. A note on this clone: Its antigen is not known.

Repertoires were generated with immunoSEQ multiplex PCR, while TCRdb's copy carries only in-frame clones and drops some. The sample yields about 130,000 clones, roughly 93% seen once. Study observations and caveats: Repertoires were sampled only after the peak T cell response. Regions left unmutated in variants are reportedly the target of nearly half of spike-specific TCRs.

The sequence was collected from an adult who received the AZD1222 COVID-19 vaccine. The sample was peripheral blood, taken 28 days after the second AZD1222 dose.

The CDR3 sequence: CAWRRGERASYNEQFF. In DNA, the CDR3 is TGTGCCTGGAGGAGGGGAGAAAGGGCCTCCTACAATGAGCAGTTCTTC. The genes are TRBV30 and TRBJ2-1; TRBD1 or TRBD2 may be the D gene (5 bases each). This CDR3 comprises 16 residues. Germline lookup yields CDR1 GTSNPN and CDR2 SVGIG (reference sequence). Trimming removed 3 bases from V and 0 bases from J, with 15 bases in between.